Listed here are 3 T cell receptor beta chains from one sample, sequenced in a study of CD8+ T cells in alopecia areata. RNA was isolated and reverse transcribed to cDNA, the sequencing template. TCRdb's table, derived via immunoSEQ multiplex PCR, lists solely in-frame clones and lacks some. The table records about 150,000 clones, 87% of them present only once. Sample: CD8+ T cells sorted from blood, taken at week 0. The receptors come from a human donor with alopecia areata.

This clone was seen a handful of times. The chain recombines TRBV10-3 with TRBJ2-1; D could derive from TRBD1 or TRBD2 (5 bases each). The V and J ends lost 2 bases and 6 bases respectively, with 20 bases between them. This CDR3 is built from 17 residues. Germline V gene sequence: CDR1 ENHRY, CDR2 SYGVKD. CDR3 nucleotide sequence: TGTGCCATCAGTGAGGGGACCCGGGACGGAGGCTTCAATGAGCAGTTCTTC. Translated, it gives CAISEGTRDGGFNEQFF.

The chain carries TRBV5-5 and TRBJ1-6; D is undetermined. Germline V gene lookup returns CDR1 SGHKS and CDR2 YYEKEE (reference sequence). The CDR3 is 12 amino acids. Trimming took off 2 bases at V and 7 bases at J, with 4 bases between the two ends. The CDR3 nucleotides are TGTGCCAGCAGCTTTACCAATTCACCCCTCCACTTT. It translates to CASSFTNSPLHF.

This chain uses TRBV4-1 with TRBJ2-3; D perhaps matches TRBD1 (5 bases). Germline CDR1 is MGHRA and CDR2 is YSYEKL. The CDR3 runs 17 residues. Trimming cost V 0 bases and J 1 base, with 14 bases left between them. CDR3 residues: CASSQEGQGGGTDTQYF. In DNA form, the CDR3 reads TGCGCCAGCAGCCAAGAAGGCCAGGGTGGTGGCACAGATACGCAGTATTTT.